The TCR beta chain under discussion was sequenced for a study of T-cell reconstitution after alpha-beta-depleted transplantation in children. Germline V lookup: CDR1 SGHTA, CDR2 FQGNSA. The V gene lost 5 bases and the J gene lost 0 bases, with 12 bases spanning the gap. CDR3 length: 15 amino acids. The study, taken as a whole, reports: The authors attributed T-cell counts and diversity one year after transplant mostly to newly produced T cells. Surviving recipient T cells and thymic progenitors produced the high day-60 TCRbeta diversity seen in some patients.

It was with unique molecular identifiers that the TCRbeta library was prepared. Each CDR3 protein gets one entry after TCRdb re-called the PCR reads with MiXCR. The sample consists of approximately 430,000 distinct CDR3 sequences, around 15% of them appearing once. In its sample, this clonotype was seen once. No antigen is known for it. This rearrangement joins TRBV7-2 to TRBJ2-3; no clear D. Material: PBMCs, mostly from graft donor cells, obtained 360 days after TCRalphabeta/CD19-depleted stem cell transplant. The clonotype was recovered from a boy less than two years old who had a stem cell transplant for Wiskott-Aldrich syndrome, so the T cells may come from the graft donor. CDR3 residues: CASSLDPISTDTQYF. The CDR3 DNA sequence: TGTGCCAGCAGCCTCGACCCCATTAGCACAGATACGCAGTATTTT.